This is a list of T cell receptor beta chains from one sample in a study of blood T cell repertoires in COVID-19. Profiling relied on immunoSEQ multiplex PCR, and the TCRdb table lists in-frame clones only, not all of them. The sample consists of around 100,000 clones, about 77% of them appearing once. What was sequenced was peripheral blood. The receptors here all came from a woman between 65 and 79 years old with acute or convalescent COVID-19. Both conserved end residues are part of each CDR3. Each record gives: CDR3 DNA, CDR3 protein, J gene, D gene, V gene, clone size. The D gene is left open where the match is weak. Clone size appears in some rows only: once, few, many, or a class for an expanded clone.

DNA: TGCGCCAGCAGCCAGGACAGGGGTTCGAACACCGGGGAGCTGTTTTTT; CDR3: CASSQDRGSNTGELFF; J: TRBJ2-2; D: TRBD1; V: TRBV4-3; size: NA
DNA: TGTGCCAGCAGCAGGGTTGCGGGGGGGGCCAACAATGAGCAGTTCTTC; CDR3: CASSRVAGGANNEQFF; J: TRBJ2-1; D: TRBD2; V: TRBV3-1/TRBV3-2; size: NA
DNA: TGTGCCAGCAGTTATAGACAGGAGCTGTTTTTT; CDR3: CASSYRQELFF; J: TRBJ2-2; D: NA; V: TRBV12-3/TRBV12-4; size: NA
DNA: TGTGCCAGCAGCTTAGACAACAGAGGGGAAAAACTGTTTTTT; CDR3: CASSLDNRGEKLFF; J: TRBJ1-4; D: NA; V: TRBV7-2; size: few
DNA: TGTGCCAGCAGTCCCGTGCAGGGGTATGGCTACACCTTC; CDR3: CASSPVQGYGYTF; J: TRBJ1-2; D: NA; V: TRBV28; size: NA
DNA: TGTGCCAGCAGAAGGTTGGGGCAGGGCATCGAAAAACTGTTTTTT; CDR3: CASRRLGQGIEKLFF; J: TRBJ1-4; D: NA; V: TRBV28; size: few
DNA: TGTGCCAGCAGCTTGACAGGGGGCAAATTGGCTGAAGCTTTCTTT; CDR3: CASSLTGGKLAEAFF; J: TRBJ1-1; D: TRBD1; V: TRBV11-2; size: NA
DNA: TGTGCCAGCAGTCGGGACAATTCGCCTTACTATGGCTACACCTTC; CDR3: CASSRDNSPYYGYTF; J: TRBJ1-2; D: NA; V: TRBV2; size: NA
DNA: TGTGCCAGCAGCCAAGAATTGGGGGGAGAGCAGTTCTTC; CDR3: CASSQELGGEQFF; J: TRBJ2-1; D: NA; V: TRBV14; size: NA
DNA: TGTGCCAGCAGCTCCCGGACAGGGGCAGGGACAGATACGCAGTATTTT; CDR3: CASSSRTGAGTDTQYF; J: TRBJ2-3; D: TRBD1; V: TRBV11-3; size: NA
DNA: TGCAGCGATGACAGGGGCAACTATGGCTACACCTTC; CDR3: CSDDRGNYGYTF; J: TRBJ1-2; D: TRBD1; V: TRBV29-1; size: NA
DNA: TGTGCCAGCAGCGGTTTTGGCGGGGGGCGCACAGATACGCAGTATTTT; CDR3: CASSGFGGGRTDTQYF; J: TRBJ2-3; D: TRBD2; V: TRBV9; size: NA
DNA: TGCAGCGTTGGAATTGGCTCCCACAGGTTGGAGACCCAGTACTTC; CDR3: CSVGIGSHRLETQYF; J: TRBJ2-5; D: NA; V: TRBV29-1; size: NA
DNA: TGTGCCAGCTCACCACCGACTAGCTACAATGAGCAGTTCTTC; CDR3: CASSPPTSYNEQFF; J: TRBJ2-1; D: NA; V: TRBV18; size: NA
DNA: TGTGCCAGCAGCCAAGCGGGAACAGATACGCAGTATTTT; CDR3: CASSQAGTDTQYF; J: TRBJ2-3; D: NA; V: TRBV3-1/TRBV3-2; size: NA
DNA: TGCGCCAGCAGCTTGGAACTAGCGGGGCTCTCAAGCTCCTACAATGAGCAGTTCTTC; CDR3: CASSLELAGLSSSYNEQFF; J: TRBJ2-1; D: TRBD2; V: TRBV5-1; size: NA
DNA: TGTGCCAGCAGTCGGCAGGGGGAAAAAGAGACCCAGTACTTC; CDR3: CASSRQGEKETQYF; J: TRBJ2-5; D: TRBD1; V: TRBV7-3; size: NA
DNA: TGTGCCAGCTCCCCGGGACAGGACTATCAGCCCCAGCATTTT; CDR3: CASSPGQDYQPQHF; J: TRBJ1-5; D: TRBD1; V: TRBV18; size: NA
DNA: TGTGCCACCGCGCAGGGTAATGTGAATGAAAAACTGTTTTTT; CDR3: CATAQGNVNEKLFF; J: TRBJ1-4; D: NA; V: TRBV19; size: NA
DNA: TGTGCCAGCAGCTTGGCCGACAGGGAGTCAAATGAGCAGTTCTTC; CDR3: CASSLADRESNEQFF; J: TRBJ2-1; D: TRBD1; V: TRBV5-4; size: few
DNA: TGTGCCACCTCCGATCCGAAGGGGCGCATGGAAGCTTTCTTT; CDR3: CATSDPKGRMEAFF; J: TRBJ1-1; D: NA; V: TRBV2; size: NA
DNA: TGTGCCAGCTCACCACAGGGGGCGCGGGGGGACGAGCAGTACTTC; CDR3: CASSPQGARGDEQYF; J: TRBJ2-7; D: NA; V: TRBV18; size: NA
DNA: TGCGCCAGCAGCTTGGGGCAGGATACGCAGTATTTT; CDR3: CASSLGQDTQYF; J: TRBJ2-3; D: NA; V: TRBV5-1; size: NA
DNA: TGCGCCAGCAGAGCGCCAGGACAGGGGGGAGAGCAGTACTTC; CDR3: CASRAPGQGGEQYF; J: TRBJ2-7; D: TRBD1; V: TRBV10-1; size: NA
DNA: TGTGCCAGCAGCAGGGAATTGTACTCTGAAGCTTTCTTT; CDR3: CASSRELYSEAFF; J: TRBJ1-1; D: NA; V: TRBV25-1; size: NA
DNA: TGTGCCAGCAGCCTACAGGGATTGGAAGCTTTCTTT; CDR3: CASSLQGLEAFF; J: TRBJ1-1; D: NA; V: TRBV12-3/TRBV12-4; size: NA
DNA: TGTGCCAGCAGCCCTGCCAACAGGGGAACTAATGAAAAACTGTTTTTT; CDR3: CASSPANRGTNEKLFF; J: TRBJ1-4; D: TRBD1; V: TRBV7-2; size: NA
DNA: TGTGCCAGCAGCTTACAGGGCCCCACGGTTGGCTACACCTTC; CDR3: CASSLQGPTVGYTF; J: TRBJ1-2; D: NA; V: TRBV5-4; size: NA
DNA: TGTGCCAGTAGGCAGTTGCCCTACAATGAGCAGTTCTTC; CDR3: CASRQLPYNEQFF; J: TRBJ2-1; D: NA; V: TRBV19; size: NA
DNA: TGTGCCAGCAGCCCCCAGTCGCAGGGTGGTTCACCCCTCCACTTT; CDR3: CASSPQSQGGSPLHF; J: TRBJ1-6; D: NA; V: TRBV14; size: NA
DNA: TGTGCCAGTAGTAACCCGGGGACAGGGTTTAACAATGAGCAGTTCTTC; CDR3: CASSNPGTGFNNEQFF; J: TRBJ2-1; D: TRBD1; V: TRBV19; size: NA
DNA: TGTGCCAGCAGCCAAGAGGGGGCAGGGGAGGGCACTGAAGCTTTCTTT; CDR3: CASSQEGAGEGTEAFF; J: TRBJ1-1; D: NA; V: TRBV4-2; size: NA
DNA: TGTGCCAGCAGCTTCCTAGCGCAGGGAACTCAAAACATTCAGTACTTC; CDR3: CASSFLAQGTQNIQYF; J: TRBJ2-4; D: NA; V: TRBV5-6; size: NA
DNA: TGTGCCAGCAGGGCCTTCGACAGGGCGGACGAGCAGTTCTTC; CDR3: CASRAFDRADEQFF; J: TRBJ2-1; D: TRBD1; V: TRBV6-5; size: NA
DNA: TGTGCCATCGGACAGAACAAAGGGGGCCGCACAGATACGCAGTATTTT; CDR3: CAIGQNKGGRTDTQYF; J: TRBJ2-3; D: TRBD1; V: TRBV10-3; size: NA
DNA: TGTGCCAGCACCGAAACAGGACCCAACAATTCACCCCTCCACTTT; CDR3: CASTETGPNNSPLHF; J: TRBJ1-6; D: NA; V: TRBV6-5; size: NA
DNA: TGCGCCGGACGTCGGACAGGCACAGATACGCAGTATTTT; CDR3: CAGRRTGTDTQYF; J: TRBJ2-3; D: NA; V: TRBV4-1; size: NA
DNA: TGTGCCAGCAGTGGGGCCCTCGCGGATCAGCCCCAGCATTTT; CDR3: CASSGALADQPQHF; J: TRBJ1-5; D: NA; V: TRBV28; size: few
DNA: TGTGCCATCAGTGGCGGGGGCTCCTACAATGAGCAGTTCTTC; CDR3: CAISGGGSYNEQFF; J: TRBJ2-1; D: TRBD2; V: TRBV10-3; size: NA
DNA: TGTGCCTGGCTTCCGGGACAGGGCCTCTCCTACAATGAGCAGTTCTTC; CDR3: CAWLPGQGLSYNEQFF; J: TRBJ2-1; D: TRBD1; V: TRBV30; size: NA
DNA: TGTGCCAGCAGTGACTCGTGGGGCGGTGGCTATGGCTACACCTTC; CDR3: CASSDSWGGGYGYTF; J: TRBJ1-2; D: NA; V: TRBV6-4; size: NA
DNA: TGTGCCAGCTCACCGCCGACAGGGGGCCATGGCTACACCTTC; CDR3: CASSPPTGGHGYTF; J: TRBJ1-2; D: TRBD1; V: TRBV18; size: once
DNA: TGTGCCAGCAGCTTGGGTCATCAGGGGGCAGCCAAAAACATTCAGTACTTC; CDR3: CASSLGHQGAAKNIQYF; J: TRBJ2-4; D: TRBD1; V: TRBV5-6; size: NA
DNA: TGTGCCTGGGGGGGACTGAATAGCAATCAGCCCCAGCATTTT; CDR3: CAWGGLNSNQPQHF; J: TRBJ1-5; D: NA; V: TRBV30; size: NA
DNA: TGTGCCAGCAGTGAAGGCCTCGGGAAAGAGACCCAGTACTTC; CDR3: CASSEGLGKETQYF; J: TRBJ2-5; D: NA; V: TRBV6-1; size: few
DNA: TGTGCCAGCAGCTTAGACAGGGTGGGTTATGGCTACACCTTC; CDR3: CASSLDRVGYGYTF; J: TRBJ1-2; D: NA; V: TRBV7-9; size: NA
DNA: TGTGCCAGCAGCTTAATGACAGGGTCCTACAATGAGCAGTTCTTC; CDR3: CASSLMTGSYNEQFF; J: TRBJ2-1; D: TRBD1; V: TRBV7-3; size: few
DNA: TGTGCCAGCAGCCAATCCCTCGGGGGGGCCCCGTCAACCCAGTACTTC; CDR3: CASSQSLGGAPSTQYF; J: TRBJ2-5; D: TRBD2; V: TRBV4-2; size: many
DNA: TGTGCCAGCAGCTTAGCGCTAGGACCCCCCGGGGGGTATAGCTCCTACAATGAGCAGTTCTTC; CDR3: CASSLALGPPGGYSSYNEQFF; J: TRBJ2-1; D: TRBD2; V: TRBV7-2; size: NA
DNA: TGTGCCAGCAGCTTAGGGGCGGGGGTGAACACTGAAGCTTTCTTT; CDR3: CASSLGAGVNTEAFF; J: TRBJ1-1; D: NA; V: TRBV7-8; size: NA
DNA: TGTGCCAGCAGCTCCTTATTTAGAACAGGGGGCGAGTCGAGCACAGATACGCAGTATTTT; CDR3: CASSSLFRTGGESSTDTQYF; J: TRBJ2-3; D: TRBD1; V: TRBV5-5; size: NA
DNA: TGTGCCAGCAGCCAGGCGGGGAGCAATCAGCCCCAGCATTTT; CDR3: CASSQAGSNQPQHF; J: TRBJ1-5; D: NA; V: TRBV3-1/TRBV3-2; size: NA
DNA: TGTGCCAGCAGCCAAGATGAAGTATCGGGACAGGGCGGCGGCTACACCTTC; CDR3: CASSQDEVSGQGGGYTF; J: TRBJ1-2; D: TRBD1; V: TRBV3-1/TRBV3-2; size: NA
DNA: TGCGCCAGCAGTATCAGCACAGATACGCAGTATTTT; CDR3: CASSISTDTQYF; J: TRBJ2-3; D: NA; V: TRBV5-1; size: NA